The 10 T cell receptor beta chains below were found in one sample sequenced in a study of cytomegalovirus exposure and HLA in healthy donors. With 60 Vbeta and 13 Jbeta primers, the PCR was carried out. Using immunoSEQ multiplex PCR, the repertoire was profiled, and TCRdb retains in-frame clones only, with some absent. The table records 93,000 or so clones, roughly 66% of them present only once. The sequencing sample was made of PBMCs. The receptors derive from a woman aged 45-59 years in good health and CMV-seronegative.

The rearrangement links TRBV19 to TRBJ1-2, with unresolved D. CDR1 LNHDA and CDR2 SQIVND come from the germline V gene (reference sequence). V was cut by 3 bases and J by 7 bases, with 18 bases left in between. This CDR3 has 15 residues. CDR3 in amino acids: CASSIQVSRLPGYTF. In DNA, the CDR3 is TGTGCCAGTAGTATCCAGGTTTCGCGCCTACCTGGCTACACCTTC.

This chain links TRBV7-6 with TRBJ2-3; D is undetermined. The CDR3 consists of 14 residues. Per the germline V gene, CDR1 is SGHVS and CDR2 is FNYEAQ. Trimming cost V 1 base and J 3 bases, with 8 bases left between them. CDR3 in amino acids: CASSLVAYTDTQYF. As DNA, the CDR3 is TGTGCCAGCAGCTTAGTTGCCTATACAGATACGCAGTATTTT.

V gene TRBV10-3 combines with J gene TRBJ2-5; 11 nucleotides align to TRBD2. The ends lost 4 bases at V and 4 bases at J; junction bases unmatched: 14. The CDR3 runs to 18 residues. Germline assignment: CDR1 ENHRY and CDR2 SYGVKD. CDR3 nucleotides: TGTGCCATCAGTGCGTCGGCTAGCGGGGGGTTAAGCGGAGAGACCCAGTACTTC. Encoded protein: CAISASASGGLSGETQYF.

The J gene is TRBJ1-2, the V gene TRBV28; a weak D match, TRBD1 (6 bases). The V end lost 6 bases, the J end lost 3 bases, and 11 bases lay between the germline ends. The V gene's germline CDR1 is MDHEN and CDR2 SYDVKM. The CDR3 length is 13 residues. The CDR3: CASRDSGDYGYTF. The CDR3 DNA reads as TGTGCCAGCAGGGACAGTGGAGACTATGGCTACACCTTC.

The chain couples TRBV11-1 to TRBJ1-1; D is uncertain. Trimming pared 2 bases from V and 5 bases from J, leaving 6 bases between. CDR1 is SGHAT and CDR2 is FQDESV in the germline V gene (reference sequence). This CDR3 spans 12 amino acids. The CDR3 sequence: CASSLSGTEAFF. The CDR3 bases are TGTGCCAGCAGCTTATCCGGGACTGAAGCTTTCTTT.

This rearrangement joins TRBV9 to TRBJ2-1; a weak D match, TRBD2 (6 bases). The CDR3 sequence is 17 residues long. CDR1 is SGDLS, CDR2 YYNGEE, per germline. Trimming pared 0 bases from V and 0 bases from J, leaving 13 bases between. CDR3 protein: CASSVVGGKSSYNEQFF. DNA of the CDR3: TGTGCCAGCAGCGTAGTAGGAGGGAAGAGCTCCTACAATGAGCAGTTCTTC. Drawing the rest from reference TRBV9 and TRBJ2-1, the complete variable domain is DSGVTQTPKHLITATGQRVTLRCSPRSGDLSVYWYQQSLDQGLQFLIQYYNGEERAKGNILERFSAQQFPDLHSELNLSSLELGDSALYFCASSVVGGKSSYNEQFFGPGTRLTVL.

This clone has more than one count but fewer than ten. This chain links TRBV7-9 with TRBJ2-7; D is perhaps TRBD1 (6 bases). The CDR3 is made up of 18 amino acids. Germline CDR1 reads SEHNR; CDR2 reads FQNEAQ (reference sequence). V lost 5 bases and J 0 bases, leaving 23 bases between the germline ends. The CDR3 DNA follows: TGTGCCAGCAGCCCGAAGTGGTCCCCAACAGGGCACTCCTACGAGCAGTACTTC. Translated: CASSPKWSPTGHSYEQYF.

The rearrangement joins TRBV19 to TRBJ1-4, with TRBD1 as a possible D gene (6 bases). The CDR3 is 17 amino acids. Germline CDR1 reads LNHDA; CDR2 reads SQIVND (reference sequence). Between the trimmed V and J ends, which lost 5 bases and 4 bases, there was a span of 20 bases. This CDR3 reads CASSSPRTGLSNEKLFF. CDR3 DNA: TGTGCCAGTAGTTCCCCCCGAACAGGGTTGAGTAATGAAAAACTGTTTTTT.

This rearrangement joins TRBV27 to TRBJ2-1; 9 bases are a match to TRBD2. The CDR3 runs to 16 residues. V shed 3 bases, J shed 0 bases, and the junction held 3 bases outside the gene matches. Germline CDR1 and CDR2: MNHEY and SMNVEV (reference sequence). CDR3: CASSFRLADSYNEQFF. The CDR3 DNA follows: TGTGCCAGCAGTTTCAGACTAGCGGACTCCTACAATGAGCAGTTCTTC.

V usage is TRBV7-9 and J usage is TRBJ2-7; D is possibly TRBD2 (6 bases). The CDR3 covers 14 residues. Trimming removed 1 base from V and 2 bases from J, with 9 bases in between. Germline CDR1 and CDR2: SEHNR and FQNEAQ (reference sequence). The CDR3 here is CASSLGGNTYEQYF. The CDR3 nucleotides are TGTGCCAGCAGCTTAGGCGGGAACACCTACGAGCAGTACTTC.